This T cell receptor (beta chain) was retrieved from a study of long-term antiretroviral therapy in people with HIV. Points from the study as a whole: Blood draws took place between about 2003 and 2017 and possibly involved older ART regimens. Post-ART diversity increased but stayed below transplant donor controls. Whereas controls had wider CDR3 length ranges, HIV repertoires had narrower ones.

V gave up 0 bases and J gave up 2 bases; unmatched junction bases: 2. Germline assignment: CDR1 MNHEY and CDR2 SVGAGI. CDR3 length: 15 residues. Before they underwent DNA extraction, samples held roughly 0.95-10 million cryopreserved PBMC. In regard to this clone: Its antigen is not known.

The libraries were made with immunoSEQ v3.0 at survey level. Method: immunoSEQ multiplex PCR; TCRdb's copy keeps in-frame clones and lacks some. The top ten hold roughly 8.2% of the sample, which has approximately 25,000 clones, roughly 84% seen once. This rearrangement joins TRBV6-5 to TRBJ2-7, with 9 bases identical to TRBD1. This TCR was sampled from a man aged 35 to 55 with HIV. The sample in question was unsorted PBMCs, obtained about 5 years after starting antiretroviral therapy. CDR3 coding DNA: TGTGCCAGCAGTTACTCGGGACAGGGCGCCTACGAGCAGTACTTC. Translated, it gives CASSYSGQGAYEQYF.